The clone carrying this T cell receptor beta chain was counted ten times or more. Antigen unknown. This sample's TCRbeta library carried unique molecular identifier barcodes. TCRdb re-called the PCR reads with MiXCR, one entry per CDR3 protein. Found here are a few hundred thousand distinct CDR3 sequences, around 7.1% of them singletons; the top ten hold approximately 9.6%. This CDR3 is 19 amino acids long. Looked up from germline, CDR1 is LGHDT and CDR2 is YNNKEL (reference sequence). V dropped 0 bases and J dropped 8; count of bases not matched to a gene: 12. The data were taken from a study of T-cell reconstitution after alpha-beta-depleted transplantation in children. Study-wide results and limits: Among T cells one year after transplant, newly produced cells accounted for most counts and diversity.

The source is a female patient aged 2-9 years who had a stem cell transplant for Fanconi anemia, so the T cells may come from the graft donor. This specimen was peripheral blood, taken 360 days after TCRalphabeta/CD19-depleted stem cell transplant. The rearrangement uses TRBV3-1 and TRBJ2-1; TRBD2 aligns across 14 bases. The CDR3, as DNA: TGTGCCAGCAGCCAAGAATACCGACTAGCGGGAGGGCCGGTGGATGAGCAGTTCTTC. Its translation is CASSQEYRLAGGPVDEQFF.